Here is one TCR beta chain with its context. The antigen remains undetermined. The sample is drawn from a study of blood T cells in healthy people across ages. Study summary: Template switching picked up about one barcoded beta molecule for each two T cells.

Primers used in a second PCR of about 6 to 11 cycles were a sample-barcoded 5' primer and a J-beta primer mix. Each of the samples gave a minimum of 2.5 million paired-end reads that contained CDR3. TCRdb ran MiXCR on the 5' RACE reads and lists one entry per CDR3 protein. The sample gives 700,000 or so distinct CDR3 sequences, 22% of which show up once; about 22% is in the top ten. The CDR3 extends over 13 amino acids. V shed 1 base and J shed 1 base, with 5 bases lying between them. CDR1 and CDR2 from the germline V gene are DFQATT and SNEGSKA (reference sequence). The study recruited healthy Caucasian donors from Russia who were aged about 6 to 95. Study results and limitations: Naive CD4+ cell counts and diversity both ran higher in long-lived than in aged donors.

The sample was blood. This clonotype originated in an older man in good health. The chain combines TRBV20-1 with TRBJ1-5; no firm D call. The CDR3 coding sequence is TGCAGTGCTAGAGGCGTAAGCAATCAGCCCCAGCATTTT. Its protein is CSARGVSNQPQHF.